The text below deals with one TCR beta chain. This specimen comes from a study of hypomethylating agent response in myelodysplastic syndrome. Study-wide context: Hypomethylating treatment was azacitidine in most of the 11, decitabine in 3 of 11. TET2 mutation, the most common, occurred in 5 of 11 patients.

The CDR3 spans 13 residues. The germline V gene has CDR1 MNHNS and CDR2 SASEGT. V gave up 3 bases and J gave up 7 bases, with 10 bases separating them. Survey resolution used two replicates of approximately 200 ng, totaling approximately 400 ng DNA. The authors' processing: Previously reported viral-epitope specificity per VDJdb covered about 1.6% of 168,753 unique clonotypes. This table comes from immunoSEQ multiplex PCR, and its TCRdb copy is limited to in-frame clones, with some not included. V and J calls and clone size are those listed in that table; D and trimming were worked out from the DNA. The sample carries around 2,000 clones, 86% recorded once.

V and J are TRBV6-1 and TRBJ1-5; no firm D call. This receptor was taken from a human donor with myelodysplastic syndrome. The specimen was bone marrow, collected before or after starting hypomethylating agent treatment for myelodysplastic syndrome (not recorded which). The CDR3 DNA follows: TGTGCCAGCAGTGACTCAGGATTCCAGCCCCAGCATTTT. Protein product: CASSDSGFQPQHF.